This T cell receptor beta chain is from a study of regulatory T cells in long-lasting Graves disease. The germline V gene encodes CDR1 GTSNPN and CDR2 SVGIG (reference sequence). V was pared by 1 base and J by 5 bases, with 12 bases between. The CDR3 runs to 13 residues. Building the TCR beta libraries relied on iRepertoire HTBI primers, and CDR3 regions underwent Arm-PCR. One entry per CDR3 protein, called by TCRdb with MiXCR from the multiplex PCR reads. This table has 400,000 to 550,000 distinct CDR3 sequences, just under 15% appearing once. This clonotype has a count of ten or more. The time point is: newly diagnosed GD, antithyroid drugs for less than 3 months. Extracted RNA from PBMCs served as the source of the TCR library. This sample also belongs to another study, concerning T cells in Graves' hyperthyroidism and ophthalmopathy. From that study: HTBI primers drove first-round RT-PCR of the TCR CDR3.

This rearrangement joins TRBV30 to TRBJ2-7; tentative D call: TRBD1 (6 bases). The sample in question was peripheral blood mononuclear cells (PBMCs), obtained at new diagnosis, from a patient treated with antithyroid drugs. The sequence was collected from a woman aged 30 to 39 with Graves disease. CDR3 bases: TGTGCCTGGAGTGAGGGCCAGGGGAACGAGCAGTACTTC. Translating gives CAWSEGQGNEQYF.